This entry features one T cell receptor beta chain sequence. Its antigen is unidentified. These data belong to a study of graft-versus-host responses after intestinal transplantation. Overall study context: Tacrolimus plus steroids were given to all recipients for 3 to 4 years, preceded by anti-thymocyte globulin induction. Whole-study findings and limits: Peak levels of circulating GvH clones tracked with early post-transplant HvG declines. GvH clones detected in recipient marrow included some appearing first in ileum or blood.

Repertoires were generated with immunoSEQ multiplex PCR, while TCRdb's copy carries only in-frame clones and drops some. The data show about 43,000 clones, approximately 95% seen once. Sample: PBMCs, taken approximately 340 days after intestinal transplant. The TCR comes from a human patient who received an intestinal transplant, so some T cells may come from the graft donor.

The CDR3 DNA is TGTGCCAGCAGTTTAGGGGAGGTTGGAGAGACCCAGTACTTC. Translated: CASSLGEVGETQYF. This chain joins TRBV2 and TRBJ2-5; TRBD2 might be the D (6 bases). The length of the CDR3 is 14 residues. CDR1 and CDR2 from the germline V gene are SNHLY and FYNNEI. Trimming stripped 5 bases from V and 4 bases from J, with 14 bases between.